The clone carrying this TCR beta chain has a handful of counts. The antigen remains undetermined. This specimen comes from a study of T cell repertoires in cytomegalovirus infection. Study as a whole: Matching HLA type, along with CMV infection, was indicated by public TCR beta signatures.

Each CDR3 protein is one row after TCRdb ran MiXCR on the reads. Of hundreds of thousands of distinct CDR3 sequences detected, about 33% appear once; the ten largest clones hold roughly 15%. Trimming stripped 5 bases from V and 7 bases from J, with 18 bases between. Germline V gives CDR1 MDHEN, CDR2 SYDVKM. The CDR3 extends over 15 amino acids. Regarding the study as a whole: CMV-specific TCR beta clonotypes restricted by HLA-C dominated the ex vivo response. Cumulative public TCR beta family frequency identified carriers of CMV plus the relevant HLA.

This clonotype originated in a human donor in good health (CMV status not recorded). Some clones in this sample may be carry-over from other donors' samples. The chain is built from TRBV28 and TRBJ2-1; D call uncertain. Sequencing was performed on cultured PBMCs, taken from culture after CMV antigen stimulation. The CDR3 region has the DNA TGTGCCAGCAGTCCAGCTTTACGTCTCATAAATGAGCAGTTCTTC. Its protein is CASSPALRLINEQFF.